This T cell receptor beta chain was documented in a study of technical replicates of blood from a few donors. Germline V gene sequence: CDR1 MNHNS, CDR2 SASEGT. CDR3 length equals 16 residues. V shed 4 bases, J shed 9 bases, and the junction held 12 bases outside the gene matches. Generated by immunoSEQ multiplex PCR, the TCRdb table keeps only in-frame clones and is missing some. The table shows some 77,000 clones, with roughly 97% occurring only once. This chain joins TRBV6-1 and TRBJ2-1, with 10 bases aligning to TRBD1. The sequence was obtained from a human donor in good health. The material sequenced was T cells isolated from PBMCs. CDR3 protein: CASSVLGQGIWGEQFF. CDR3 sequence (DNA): TGTGCCAGCAGTGTCTTGGGACAGGGGATTTGGGGTGAGCAGTTCTTC.